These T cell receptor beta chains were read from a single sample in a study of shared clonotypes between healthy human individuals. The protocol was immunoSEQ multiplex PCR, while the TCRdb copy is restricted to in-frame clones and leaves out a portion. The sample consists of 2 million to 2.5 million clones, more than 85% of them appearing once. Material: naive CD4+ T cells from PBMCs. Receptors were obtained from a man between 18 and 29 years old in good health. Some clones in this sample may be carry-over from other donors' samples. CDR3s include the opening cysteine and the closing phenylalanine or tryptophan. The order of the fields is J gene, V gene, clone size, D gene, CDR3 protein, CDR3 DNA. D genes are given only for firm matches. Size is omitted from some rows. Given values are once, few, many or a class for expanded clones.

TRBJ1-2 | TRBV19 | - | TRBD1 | CASSPGQGGYGYTF | TGTGCCAGTAGCCCGGGACAGGGAGGATATGGCTACACCTTC
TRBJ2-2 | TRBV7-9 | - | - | CASSPNTGELFF | TGTGCCAGCAGCCCTAACACCGGGGAGCTGTTTTTT
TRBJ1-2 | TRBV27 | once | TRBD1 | CASSAYTGQGASGYTF | TGTGCCAGCAGTGCATATACGGGACAGGGGGCGAGTGGCTACACCTTC
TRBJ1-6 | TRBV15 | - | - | CATSKQGLALNSPLHF | TGTGCCACCAGCAAACAGGGTTTGGCTTTGAATTCACCCCTCCACTTT
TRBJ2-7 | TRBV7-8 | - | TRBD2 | CASSSGLAVYEQYF | TGTGCCAGCAGCTCGGGACTAGCGGTTTACGAGCAGTACTTC
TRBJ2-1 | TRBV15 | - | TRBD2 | CATSRVYGGTSGAYNEQFF | TGTGCCACCAGCAGAGTATACGGGGGGACTAGCGGAGCTTACAATGAGCAGTTCTTC
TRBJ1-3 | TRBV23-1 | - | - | CASSQSPGKLVGNTIYF | TGCGCCAGCAGTCAATCACCAGGGAAGCTCGTTGGAAACACCATATATTTT
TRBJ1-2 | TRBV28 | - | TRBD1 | CASSPIPGQGPYGYTF | TGTGCCAGCAGCCCGATACCCGGACAGGGGCCATATGGCTACACCTTC
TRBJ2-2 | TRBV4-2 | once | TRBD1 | CASSQDLGQGYTGELFF | TGTGCCAGCAGCCAAGATCTGGGACAGGGGTACACCGGGGAGCTGTTTTTT
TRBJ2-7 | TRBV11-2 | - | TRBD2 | CASSLVGLARGPYEQYF | TGTGCCAGCAGCTTAGTCGGACTAGCGAGAGGGCCCTACGAGCAGTACTTC
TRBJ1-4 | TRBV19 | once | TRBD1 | CASKDRPRPSEKLFF | TGTGCCAGTAAGGACAGGCCCAGGCCCTCTGAAAAACTGTTTTTT
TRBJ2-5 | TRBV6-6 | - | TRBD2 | CASSFGLAGNQETQYF | TGTGCCAGCAGTTTTGGACTAGCGGGAAACCAAGAGACCCAGTACTTC
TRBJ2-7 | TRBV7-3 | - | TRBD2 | CASSLTRTRGRDEQYF | TGTGCCAGCAGCTTAACCCGGACCCGCGGGAGGGACGAGCAGTACTTC
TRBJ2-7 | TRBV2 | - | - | CASSYGGNEQYF | TGTGCCAGCAGTTACGGCGGGAACGAGCAGTACTTC
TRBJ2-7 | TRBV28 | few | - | CASSPVGYEQYF | TGTGCCAGCAGCCCGGTAGGCTACGAGCAGTACTTC
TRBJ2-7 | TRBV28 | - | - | CASTDLGVRDF | TGTGCCAGCACCGATTTGGGAGTGAGGGACTTC
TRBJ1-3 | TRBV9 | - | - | CASSVGEFSSGNTIYF | TGTGCCAGCAGCGTAGGAGAGTTCAGCTCTGGAAACACCATATATTTT
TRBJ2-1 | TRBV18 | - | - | CASSPYSGLTYNEQFF | TGTGCCAGCTCACCTTACAGCGGGCTAACCTACAATGAGCAGTTCTTC
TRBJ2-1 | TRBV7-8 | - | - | CASSVSGARYNEQFF | TGTGCCAGCAGTGTATCGGGGGCTAGGTACAATGAGCAGTTCTTC
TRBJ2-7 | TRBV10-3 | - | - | CAIKAAASYEQYF | TGTGCCATCAAGGCGGCCGCCTCCTACGAGCAGTACTTC